The 25 T cell receptor beta chains below come from one sample, sequenced in a study of T-cell reconstitution after alpha-beta-depleted transplantation in children (dated by TCRdb to about 2016). The time point label for this specimen denotes: day 60 (about 2 months) after transplantation. In the paper's terms, the treatment or condition label means: allogeneic hematopoietic cell transplantation with graft depleted of TCRalphabeta T cells and CD19 B cells. Library prep was done by PCR. The sequencer listed for this sample is Illumina HiSeq 2500. To normalize quantification of the TCRbeta repertoire, the TCR libraries were built with molecular barcoding that relied on unique molecular identifiers. TCRdb reran the public reads through fastp at Q25 and MiXCR, keeping productive beta chains. Each CDR3 protein gets just one entry, which takes the most common genes and DNA from the rows behind it. Within this sample are 9,200 or so distinct CDR3 sequences, with about 15% of them counted one time only. 50% to 60% of the sample lies in the top ten.

The source material was PBMCs, mostly from graft donor cells, sampled 60 days after TCRalphabeta/CD19-depleted stem cell transplant. These receptors were taken from a male patient younger than 18 who had a stem cell transplant for acute lymphoblastic leukemia, so the T cells may come from the graft donor.

In its sample, this clonotype was seen many times. The chain is built from TRBV7-2 and TRBJ1-5, with D possibly matching TRBD1 (6 bases). Trimming cost V 1 base and J 4 bases, with 8 bases left between them. CDR1 SGHTA and CDR2 FQGNSA come from the germline V gene. The CDR3 extends over 14 amino acids. CDR3 DNA: TGTGCCAGCAGCTTAGTAGGGGGGAATCAGCCCCAGCATTTT. Translating gives CASSLVGGNQPQHF. Full variable domain (remainder filled in from reference TRBV7-2 and TRBJ1-5): GAGVSQSPSNKVTEKGKDVELRCDPISGHTALYWYRQSLGQGLEFLIYFQGNSAPDKSGLPSDRFSAERTGGSVSTLTIQRTQQEDSAVYLCASSLVGGNQPQHFGDGTRLSIL.

This clonotype was detected many times. The chain has TRBV5-1 and TRBJ2-1; D possibly corresponds to TRBD2 (5 bases). Germline loops: CDR1 SGHRS, CDR2 YFSETQ. V was clipped by 4 bases and J by 9 bases, with 11 bases between them. The CDR3 is 12 residues long. CDR3 nucleotides: TGCGCCAGCAGCGTCGGAGGCCTTGAGCAGTTCTTC. Translation: CASSVGGLEQFF.

The table lists this clonotype with many counts. The V and J genes are TRBV25-1 and TRBJ2-7, with TRBD1 matching over 7 bases. Germline CDR1 is MGHDK and CDR2 is SYGVNS. J gave up 1 base and V 3 bases, and 6 bases lay outside the gene matches. The CDR3 is 15 residues long. CDR3 protein: CASSDTGAGSYEQYF. The CDR3 nucleotides read TGTGCCAGCAGTGATACAGGGGCCGGTTCCTACGAGCAGTACTTC.

Many counts were recorded for this clonotype. The CDR3 loop is CASSSRPNEQYF. The CDR3 DNA sequence: TGTGCCAGCAGCTCCCGACCGAACGAGCAGTACTTC. V is TRBV7-6 and J is TRBJ2-7; no clear D gene. V was pared by 4 bases and J by 5 bases, with 9 bases between. This CDR3 has 12 residues. CDR1 and CDR2 (germline): SGHVS, FNYEAQ.

This clonotype occurred many times. The chain joins TRBV2 to TRBJ1-2, with D uncertain. This CDR3 has 12 amino acids. The germline gives CDR1 SNHLY, CDR2 FYNNEI. With 11 bases removed from V and 3 bases from J, the gap between germline ends came to 13 bases. The CDR3 sequence: CAPEGRYYGYTF. CDR3 in DNA: TGTGCCCCTGAGGGCAGATACTATGGCTACACCTTC.

The chain combines TRBV5-1 with TRBJ1-5, with TRBD1 matching 8 bases. This CDR3 contains 15 residues. V dropped 4 bases and J dropped 3; count of bases not matched to a gene: 6. CDR1 is SGHRS, CDR2 YFSETQ, per germline. CDR3 nucleotides: TGCGCCAGCAGCGTAGGACAGGGTAACAATCAGCCCCAGCATTTT. Amino acid sequence: CASSVGQGNNQPQHF.

This clonotype was found many times. The CDR3 is CSARGRSSYNEQFF. The CDR3 DNA is TGCAGTGCTAGGGGGAGATCCTCCTACAATGAGCAGTTCTTC. The chain has TRBV20-1 and TRBJ2-1; D is possibly TRBD2 (5 bases). The germline V gene has CDR1 DFQATT and CDR2 SNEGSKA (reference sequence). The CDR3 spans 14 residues. Trimming pared 3 bases from V and 0 bases from J, leaving 9 bases between.

This clonotype has a count of ten or more. The chain has TRBV29-1 and TRBJ2-1; possible D gene TRBD2, 5 bases. The CDR3 covers 16 residues. The V and J ends lost 0 bases and 4 bases respectively, with 16 bases between them. Germline assignment: CDR1 SQVTM and CDR2 ANQGSEA. The CDR3 coding sequence is TGCAGCGTTGAAGATCACGGACGGGGATTTTACAATGAGCAGTTCTTC. Its translation: CSVEDHGRGFYNEQFF.

This clonotype has a count of ten or more. The chain couples TRBV6-5 to TRBJ2-3, with D hard to call. Trimming pared 4 bases from V and 7 bases from J, leaving 18 bases between. The germline V gene has CDR1 MNHEY and CDR2 SVGAGI. CDR3 length: 15 amino acids. CDR3 sequence reads: CASSSQIPPLNTQYF. The CDR3 DNA follows: TGTGCCAGCAGTTCCCAAATACCGCCCCTTAATACGCAGTATTTT.

This clonotype is labeled as medium-sized. This rearrangement joins TRBV5-1 to TRBJ1-2; 9 nucleotides agree with TRBD1. Germline loops: CDR1 SGHRS, CDR2 YFSETQ. The length of the CDR3 is 16 residues. V shed 4 bases and J 1 base; nucleotides not matched to a gene: 8. In DNA form, the CDR3 reads TGCGCCAGCAGCGCCGGACAGGGGTCTCATAACTATGGCTACACCTTC. Amino acid sequence: CASSAGQGSHNYGYTF.

This clonotype was seen repeatedly, ten times or more. The chain joins TRBV5-6 to TRBJ1-2; D not certain. Trimming took off 2 bases at V and 3 bases at J, with 2 bases between the two ends. Per germline, CDR1 SGHDT and CDR2 YYEEEE. This CDR3 has 11 residues. CDR3 nucleotide sequence: TGTGCCAGCAGCTTCCACTATGGCTACACCTTC. It yields the protein CASSFHYGYTF.

This clonotype was counted at least ten times. The rearrangement joins TRBV6-1 to TRBJ2-7; 10 positions match TRBD2. The junction had 17 bases not matched to a gene; V was cut back by 6 bases and J by 0 bases. Germline values: CDR1 MNHNS, CDR2 SASEGT. CDR3 size: 19 residues. CDR3 in DNA: TGTGCCAGCAGCCAAACCTCGGCGAGCGGGAGGGGAAGCTCCTACGAGCAGTACTTC. Translation gives CASSQTSASGRGSSYEQYF.

This clonotype was seen repeatedly, ten times or more. V is TRBV27 and J is TRBJ2-1; 7 nucleotides match TRBD2. Unmatched junction bases numbered 13, after V lost 7 bases and J lost 1 base. The germline V gene has CDR1 MNHEY and CDR2 SMNVEV (reference sequence). There are 17 residues in the CDR3. The CDR3 bases are TGTGCCAGCACCGAGACGTCGGGAGGAAGGTCCTACAATGAGCAGTTCTTC. This codes for CASTETSGGRSYNEQFF.

This clonotype rates as medium-sized. CDR3: CASSSGIEYGYTF. CDR3 nucleotides: TGTGCCAGCAGCTCGGGGATCGAATATGGCTACACCTTC. The genes are TRBV5-6 and TRBJ1-2; no definite D call. With 3 bases removed from V and 5 bases from J, the gap between germline ends came to 11 bases. CDR1 and CDR2 (germline): SGHDT, YYEEEE. The CDR3 has 13 amino acids.

This clonotype is classed as medium-sized. This chain joins TRBV20-1 and TRBJ1-1; the match to TRBD1 covers 9 bases. CDR3 length: 13 residues. With V trimmed by 5 bases and J by 6 bases, 7 bases remained unmatched. Germline CDR1 DFQATT, CDR2 SNEGSKA (reference sequence). The CDR3 region has the DNA TGCAGTGCTTACCTGGACAGGGGACCTGAAGCTTTCTTT. It specifies CSAYLDRGPEAFF.

This clonotype was seen repeatedly, ten times or more. This chain connects TRBV6-5 to TRBJ2-1; D is possibly TRBD2 (7 bases). Trimming shortened V by 1 base and J by 7 bases, and 26 bases separated the two germline ends. Germline CDR1 is MNHEY and CDR2 is SVGAGI. The CDR3 has 19 residues. CDR3 region: CASSYYIPPGGLDGNEQFF. Here the CDR3 DNA reads TGTGCCAGCAGTTACTATATCCCCCCCGGGGGGCTGGATGGGAATGAGCAGTTCTTC.

The table lists this clonotype with many counts. This chain links TRBV5-1 with TRBJ2-3, with D unresolved. V lost 4 bases and J lost 2, with 5 bases in between. This CDR3 spans 12 amino acids. In germline, CDR1 is SGHRS, CDR2 YFSETQ. CDR3 protein: CASSPPTDTQYF. For the CDR3, the DNA is TGCGCCAGCAGCCCCCCCACAGATACGCAGTATTTT. The complete variable domain, with remaining parts taken from reference TRBV5-1 and TRBJ2-3, reads KAGVTQTPRYLIKTRGQQVTLSCSPISGHRSVSWYQQTPGQGLQFLFEYFSETQRNKGNFPGRFSGRQFSNSRSEMNVSTLELGDSALYLCASSPPTDTQYFGPGTRLTVL.

This clonotype occurred many times. The rearrangement links TRBV15 to TRBJ2-7; unclear D gene. Trimming took off 1 base at V and 0 bases at J, with 13 bases between the two ends. CDR1 and CDR2 from the germline V gene are LNHNV and YYDKDF (reference sequence). CDR3 size: 16 residues. The CDR3 loop reads CATSRVRSGSSYEQYF. As DNA, the CDR3 is TGTGCCACCAGCAGAGTACGGTCCGGCAGCTCCTACGAGCAGTACTTC.

The table lists this clonotype with many counts. The rearrangement uses TRBV12-3 or TRBV12-4 and TRBJ2-3; weak D call: TRBD2 (6 bases). Trimming took 4 bases from V and 0 from J, leaving 8 bases between them. The CDR3 is made up of 14 amino acids. CDR3 amino acids: CASSSGLSTDTQYF. The CDR3 bases are TGTGCCAGCAGTTCGGGACTTAGCACAGATACGCAGTATTTT.

The chain has TRBV9 and TRBJ1-6; no reliable D call. The CDR3 is 16 amino acids. Trimming shortened V by 0 bases and J by 3 bases, and 10 bases separated the two germline ends. From germline, CDR1 is SGDLS and CDR2 YYNGEE. This chain's CDR3 is CASSVAPVLYNSPLHF. The CDR3 DNA reads TGTGCCAGCAGCGTAGCCCCGGTCCTCTATAATTCACCCCTCCACTTT.

This clonotype was seen repeatedly, ten times or more. This CDR3 reads CASSLRVGSPLHF. CDR3 coding DNA: TGTGCCAGCAGCTTAAGGGTGGGGTCACCCCTCCACTTT. The rearrangement joins TRBV7-2 to TRBJ1-6; D not resolved. Germline V gene lookup returns CDR1 SGHTA and CDR2 FQGNSA. Deletions cut 2 bases from V and 10 bases from J, with 9 bases between. This CDR3 is 13 amino acids long.

The V gene is TRBV14, the J gene TRBJ1-1; D unclear. V dropped 0 bases and J dropped 0 bases, with 2 bases sitting between them. The CDR3 spans 13 residues. CDR1 SGHDN and CDR2 FVKESK come from the germline V gene. CDR3 nucleotides: TGTGCCAGCAGCCAAGAAGTGAACACTGAAGCTTTCTTT. Residues: CASSQEVNTEAFF. The variable domain in full, completed from reference TRBV14 and TRBJ1-1, reads EAGVTQFPSHSVIEKGQTVTLRCDPISGHDNLYWYRRVMGKEIKFLLHFVKESKQDESGMPNNRFLAERTGGTYSTLKVQPAELEDSGVYFCASSQEVNTEAFFGQGTRLTVV.

In its sample, this clonotype was seen many times. The chain uses TRBV5-6 and TRBJ2-7; D is possibly TRBD1 (5 bases). V was cut by 4 bases and J by 2 bases, with 13 bases left in between. CDR1 is SGHDT, CDR2 YYEEEE, per germline. This CDR3 comprises 14 residues. The CDR3 spells CASSPAHRTYEQYF. As DNA, the CDR3 is TGTGCCAGCAGCCCAGCCCACAGGACCTACGAGCAGTACTTC.

This clonotype was recorded at least ten times. The chain links TRBV7-3 to TRBJ2-3; D is undetermined. V lost 0 bases and J lost 7, with 8 bases in between. Germline V gene lookup returns CDR1 SGHTA and CDR2 FQGTGA. CDR3 length: 13 residues. The CDR3 spells CASSLTEMNTQYF. The CDR3 nucleotides read TGTGCCAGCAGCTTAACGGAGATGAATACGCAGTATTTT.

This clonotype was seen repeatedly, ten times or more. This may come from a read error, since a much larger clone is one base off. The chain recombines TRBV28 with TRBJ2-1; D might be TRBD1 or TRBD2, each matching 5 bases. This CDR3 is 16 amino acids long. Per germline, CDR1 MDHEN and CDR2 SYDVKM. V was pared by 4 bases and J by 7 bases, with 20 bases between. The CDR3 reads CASSSPGRVHWNEQFF. CDR3 DNA sequence: TGTGCCAGCAGTTCCCCAGGGCGGGTTCATTGGAATGAGCAGTTCTTC.